This is a list of T cell receptor beta chains from one sample in a study of blood T cell repertoires in COVID-19. Assay: immunoSEQ multiplex PCR; the TCRdb copy retains only in-frame clones and omits some. The profile shows around 130,000 clones, over 70% of them singletons. The sample taken for sequencing was peripheral blood. The receptor source for this set is a man aged 55-75 years with active or convalescent COVID-19. Each CDR3 is given with its conserved first and last residue. D genes are given only for firm matches. Size is omitted from some rows. Given values are once, few, many or a class for expanded clones.

>TRBJ1-6|TRBV28|-|-
TGTGCCAGCAGGAGCGGGGGAGTCTATAATTCACCCCTCCACTTT
CASRSGGVYNSPLHF
>TRBJ2-5|TRBV30|once|TRBD2
TGTGCCTGGAGTACGGTTGGTAGCGGGTTGAGAGAGACCCAGTACTTC
CAWSTVGSGLRETQYF
>TRBJ2-5|TRBV27|-|-
TGTGCCAGCAGTTTAAGAGCTCCGTGGGAGACCCAGTACTTC
CASSLRAPWETQYF
>TRBJ2-1|TRBV5-1|-|TRBD1
TGCGCCAGCAGCTGGACCGGGACAGGGTCCTACAATGAGCAGTTCTTC
CASSWTGTGSYNEQFF
>TRBJ2-7|TRBV28|-|-
TGTGCCAGCAGTCTAGACGTCTACGAGCAGTACTTC
CASSLDVYEQYF
>TRBJ2-7|TRBV9|-|TRBD2
TGTGCCAGCAGCGCGGGACTAGTCGACTACGAGCAGTACTTC
CASSAGLVDYEQYF
>TRBJ1-5|TRBV28|once|-
TGTGCCAGTACCAGCGGTCAGCCCCAGCATTTT
CASTSGQPQHF
>TRBJ2-7|TRBV9|-|-
TGTGCCAGCAGCGGGGGGACATCAAGCTCCTACGAGCAGTACTTC
CASSGGTSSSYEQYF
>TRBJ1-5|TRBV28|-|TRBD1
TGTGCCAGCAGTCCGGCACAGGGGAGCAATCAGCCCCAGCATTTT
CASSPAQGSNQPQHF
>TRBJ2-3|TRBV19|-|TRBD2
TGTGCCAGTAGTGTCCTACTAGCGGGGGGCACAGATACGCAGTATTTT
CASSVLLAGGTDTQYF
>TRBJ2-7|TRBV5-6|-|TRBD1
TGTGCCAGCAGCCTAGGACAGGGGTTCGGCGAGCAGTACTTC
CASSLGQGFGEQYF
>TRBJ2-5|TRBV30|-|-
TGTGCCTGGAGTGTAGGAGGGCTAGTGGAGACCCAGTACTTC
CAWSVGGLVETQYF
>TRBJ2-2|TRBV7-3|-|-
TGTGCCAGCAGCTTGGAGGGCTTGGCGAACACCGGGGAGCTGTTTTTT
CASSLEGLANTGELFF
>TRBJ2-5|TRBV19|-|TRBD2
TGTGCCAGTAGTAATGGACTAGCGGGAGGGCGGGAGACCCAGTACTTC
CASSNGLAGGRETQYF
>TRBJ2-1|TRBV7-9|-|-
TGTGCCAGCAGCTTACCCGGCACTAGGGAGATCTTC
CASSLPGTREIF
>TRBJ2-7|TRBV4-3|-|-
TGCGCCAGCAGCCAAGATCTGAGTCTCGAGCAGTACTTC
CASSQDLSLEQYF
>TRBJ2-3|TRBV5-4|-|-
TGTGCCAGCAGCTTGGGGGGGGGCCGGGGAGATACGCAGTATTTT
CASSLGGGRGDTQYF
>TRBJ1-4|TRBV7-8|-|-
TGTGCCAGCAGCTCAAGACAGTTGAATGAAAAACTGTTTTTT
CASSSRQLNEKLFF
>TRBJ2-3|TRBV19|-|-
TGTGCCAGTAGTATGATGGAGGCTTCAAATACGCAGTATTTT
CASSMMEASNTQYF
>TRBJ1-2|TRBV5-1|-|-
TGCGCCAGCAGCTTGGCCTCAGGGCGGCTTTACTATGGCTACACCTTC
CASSLASGRLYYGYTF
>TRBJ2-2|TRBV30|-|-
TGTGCCTGGAGTCCCCAGACGAGGTCCGGGGAGCTGTTTTTT
CAWSPQTRSGELFF
>TRBJ2-7|TRBV19|-|-
TGTGCCAGTAGTTTGACAATCACCTACGAGCAGTACTTC
CASSLTITYEQYF
>TRBJ2-7|TRBV7-6|-|-
TGTGCCAGCAGCGCCAGGGGGGCGAACTACGAGCAGTACTTC
CASSARGANYEQYF
>TRBJ1-5|TRBV10-3|once|-
TGTGCCATCAGTGAGGATCACGGTCAGCCCCAGCATTTT
CAISEDHGQPQHF
>TRBJ2-3|TRBV7-3|-|-
TGTGCCAGCAGCTTAACGAGAAGCACAGATACGCAGTATTTT
CASSLTRSTDTQYF
>TRBJ2-1|TRBV15|few|-
TGTGCCACCAGCAGAGATTGGGGTAGCGCCCAGAGCTCCTACAATGAGCAGTTCTTC
CATSRDWGSAQSSYNEQFF